A single sample gave rise to the 2 T cell receptor beta chains below, sequenced in a study of OX40 agonist ivuxolimab in advanced cancers. Library generation was performed with the immunoSEQ multiplex PCR assay. In TCRdb, the immuneACCESS table is reduced to in-frame sequences with V and J assigned. These tables do not hold every clone; where another copy was compared, an unresolved V gene accounts for under half, and the others remain unexplained. The sample yields approximately 20,000 clones; roughly nine tenths were counted once. The ten largest clones represent roughly 52% of the sample. Sequencing used CD4+ or CD8+ T cells sorted from blood, obtained in a trial of the OX40 agonist ivuxolimab. These TCRs come from an adult with an advanced solid tumor such as melanoma, head and neck, liver or kidney cancer.

The gene calls are TRBV19 and TRBJ1-1; D may be TRBD1 (5 bases). The CDR3 spans 14 residues. Germline V CDR1 and CDR2: LNHDA, SQIVND (reference sequence). Trimming cost V 4 bases and J 0 bases, with 9 bases left between them. The CDR3 reads CASSTGTLNTEAFF. The DNA of the CDR3 is TGTGCCAGTAGTACCGGGACCTTGAACACTGAAGCTTTCTTT.

CDR3 sequence (DNA): TGCAGTGCTCTCGATGGCTATGGCTACACCTTC. Translation gives CSALDGYGYTF. V gene TRBV20-1 combines with J gene TRBJ1-2; no clear D gene. V was trimmed by 5 bases and J by 4 bases, leaving 8 bases between them. Germline CDR1 and CDR2: DFQATT and SNEGSKA (reference sequence). The CDR3 loop spans 11 amino acids.